A selection of T cell receptor beta chains follows, all from one sample in a study of shared clonotypes between healthy human individuals. Profiling relied on immunoSEQ multiplex PCR, and the TCRdb table lists in-frame clones only, not all of them. The data hold around 2.3 million clones, with roughly 95% observed a single time. The sequenced material came from naive CD4+ T cells sorted from blood. The receptors originated from a man between 18 and 29 years old in good health. CDR3s include the opening cysteine and the closing phenylalanine or tryptophan. The D gene is left open where the match is weak. Clone size appears in some rows only: once, few, many, or a class for an expanded clone.

NA | TRBJ1-5 | NA | TRBV10-3 | 15 | CAISGETGARQPQHF
NA | TRBJ2-5 | NA | TRBV15 | 14 | CATSRDGLKETQYF
NA | TRBJ2-1 | NA | TRBV18 | 14 | CASSPAGLRVEQFF
NA | TRBJ1-5 | NA | TRBV4-2 | 15 | CASSQDGKENQPQHF
NA | TRBJ2-6 | NA | TRBV27 | 15 | CASSSHFSGANVLTF
TRBD2 | TRBJ2-7 | NA | TRBV28 | 16 | CASSLFWGGWSYEQYF
NA | TRBJ1-5 | NA | TRBV5-4 | 14 | CASSLNPAGQPQHF
TRBD1 | TRBJ1-4 | NA | TRBV5-1 | 15 | CASSRWTGTNEKLFF
NA | TRBJ2-6 | NA | TRBV5-1 | 14 | CASSAVTGANVLTF
NA | TRBJ1-2 | NA | TRBV2 | 13 | CASSEPGQRGYTF
NA | TRBJ1-2 | NA | TRBV14 | 15 | CASSQDERRNYGYTF
NA | TRBJ2-2 | few | TRBV11-3 | 12 | CASSLNTGELFF
NA | TRBJ2-7 | NA | TRBV5-1 | 13 | CASSLPGVSEQYF
TRBD1 | TRBJ1-3 | NA | TRBV28 | 15 | CASSKTGRSGNTIYF
NA | TRBJ1-2 | once | TRBV6-5 | 12 | CASSTTGYGYTF
NA | TRBJ2-5 | NA | TRBV5-1 | 14 | CASSAGGSQETQYF
NA | TRBJ1-5 | NA | TRBV28 | 15 | CASSPNKGTNQPQHF
NA | TRBJ2-3 | NA | TRBV7-2 | 12 | CASSIVTDTQYF
TRBD1 | TRBJ2-7 | NA | TRBV5-6 | 13 | CATGTGGFYEQYF
NA | TRBJ2-5 | NA | TRBV2 | 14 | CASSMNGALGTQYF
NA | TRBJ1-3 | NA | TRBV28 | 16 | CASSLPWGASGNTIYF
TRBD1 | TRBJ2-7 | NA | TRBV5-6 | 13 | CASSSGQTYEQYF
TRBD2 | NA | NA | TRBV11-1 | 14 | CASSLYFGGYEQYF
TRBD2 | TRBJ2-5 | once | TRBV4-1 | 18 | CASSQGSLAGEGTETQYF
TRBD2 | TRBJ2-5 | NA | TRBV29-1 | 15 | CSDLKGTSGKETQYF
TRBD2 | TRBJ2-2 | NA | TRBV30 | 15 | CAWSAGLAGTGELFF
NA | TRBJ1-2 | few | TRBV28 | 11 | CASSGYEGYTF
TRBD2 | TRBJ2-1 | NA | TRBV12-5 | 15 | CASGPLAGGHNEQFF
NA | TRBJ2-2 | NA | TRBV5-1 | 13 | CASSVSQTGELFF
NA | TRBJ2-1 | NA | TRBV9 | 16 | CASSAPRLGAYNEQFF
NA | TRBJ1-1 | NA | TRBV7-8 | 14 | CASSLAGANTEAFF
NA | TRBJ2-5 | NA | TRBV1 | 15 | CTSSRQGAIRETQYF
NA | TRBJ2-7 | NA | TRBV5-8 | 13 | CASGDRPSYEQYF
NA | TRBJ2-7 | NA | TRBV7-9 | 16 | CASSLAGQRSSYEQYF
NA | TRBJ1-3 | NA | TRBV5-1 | 14 | CASTPEGTGNTIYF
TRBD1 | TRBJ2-5 | NA | TRBV5-1 | 16 | CASSLAPTGGLETQYF
NA | TRBJ1-5 | NA | TRBV6-6 | 12 | CASNAWSQPQHF
NA | TRBJ1-4 | NA | TRBV30 | 16 | CATGDDWGATNEKLFF
NA | TRBJ1-5 | NA | TRBV4-1 | 18 | CASSQVWGTSLFGQPQHF
NA | TRBJ2-3 | NA | TRBV18 | 14 | CASSPGTNTDTQYF
NA | TRBJ2-1 | NA | TRBV7-9 | 14 | CASSLVVRGSEQFF
NA | TRBJ2-5 | NA | TRBV5-1 | 16 | CASSFSGGNFQETQYF
NA | TRBJ2-5 | NA | TRBV14 | 16 | CASTSSVVGARGTQYF
TRBD2 | TRBJ2-7 | NA | TRBV27 | 16 | CASRGGLTSANYEQYF
NA | TRBJ1-5 | NA | TRBV6-6 | 15 | CASRGPGESNQPQHF
NA | TRBJ2-1 | once | TRBV7-9 | 15 | CASSLGRGSDNEQFF
NA | TRBJ1-2 | NA | TRBV5-1 | 14 | CASSLFGDSAGYTF
TRBD2 | TRBJ2-7 | NA | TRBV2 | 13 | CASSERGGYEQYF
NA | TRBJ2-2 | NA | TRBV7-2 | 13 | CASNRLGTGELFF
NA | TRBJ2-4 | NA | TRBV7-8 | 15 | CASSLRWAAKNIQYF
TRBD1 | TRBJ1-2 | NA | TRBV30 | 14 | CAWSVRRDREIKTF
NA | TRBJ1-1 | NA | TRBV2 | 14 | CASSARTDSTEAFF
NA | TRBJ1-6 | NA | TRBV25-1 | 14 | CASDGGFLNSPLHF